The 28 T cell receptor beta chains given below trace back to one sample, sequenced in a study of PD-1 blockade in classical Hodgkin lymphoma. In every patient, relapse followed autologous stem cell transplantation, while exposure to brentuximab vedotin differed. Profiled with immunoSEQ multiplex PCR; TCRdb holds only in-frame clones, not every one. The sample records 43,000 or so clones, 88% being singletons. Specimen: peripheral blood mononuclear cells (PBMCs), collected at baseline. All receptors derive from a human donor with classical Hodgkin lymphoma.

This clone occurred once. The J gene is TRBJ2-7, the V gene TRBV2; D may match TRBD1 or TRBD2 (6 bases each). V dropped 8 bases and J dropped 0 bases, with 11 bases sitting between them. The CDR3 is made up of 13 amino acids. The V gene's germline CDR1 is SNHLY and CDR2 FYNNEI. The CDR3 bases are TGTGCCAGCTATGAGGGGGGCTCCTACGAGCAGTACTTC. Translation gives CASYEGGSYEQYF.

The chain links TRBV28 to TRBJ2-1; tentatively, D is TRBD1 or TRBD2 (5 bases each). Germline V gives CDR1 MDHEN, CDR2 SYDVKM. V lost 3 bases and J lost 2, with 5 bases in between. The CDR3 is 13 residues long. CDR3 residues: CASSLGAYNEQFF. The CDR3 DNA is TGTGCCAGCAGTTTGGGGGCCTACAATGAGCAGTTCTTC. The full variable domain, rest sourced from reference TRBV28 and TRBJ2-1, is DVKVTQSSRYLVKRTGEKVFLECVQDMDHENMFWYRQDPGLGLRLIYFSYDVKMKEKGDIPEGYSVSREKKERFSLILESASTNQTSMYLCASSLGAYNEQFFGPGTRLTVL.

The chain is built from TRBV6-1 and TRBJ1-5; tentatively, D is TRBD1 (6 bases). The CDR3 runs to 17 residues. Germline assignment: CDR1 MNHNS and CDR2 SASEGT. V was cut by 1 base and J by 5 bases, with 18 bases left in between. The CDR3 here is CASSEDRFRGGYQPQHF. DNA of the CDR3: TGTGCCAGCAGTGAAGATAGATTCCGAGGGGGGTATCAGCCCCAGCATTTT.

This clone occurred a few times. The chain combines TRBV12-1 with TRBJ2-3. TRBV12-1 is listed as a pseudogene. This CDR3 is built from 15 residues. CDR3 sequence: CASSFRGSSTDTQYF. As DNA, the CDR3 is TGTGCCAGCAGCTTTCGGGGCTCTAGCACAGATACGCAGTATTTT.

This chain links TRBV7-3 with TRBJ2-5; D unclear. V lost 5 bases to trimming and J lost 2 bases, with 9 bases between them. Germline CDR1 SGHTA, CDR2 FQGTGA. This CDR3 comprises 13 residues. The CDR3 protein is CASSASWQETQYF. DNA for the CDR3: TGTGCCAGCAGCGCCAGTTGGCAAGAGACCCAGTACTTC.

This chain uses TRBV9 with TRBJ1-1; a possible D gene is TRBD1 (5 bases). The V gene lost 3 bases and the J gene lost 1 base, with 13 bases spanning the gap. The CDR3 sequence is 15 residues long. CDR1 and CDR2 (germline): SGDLS, YYNGEE. The CDR3 DNA reads as TGTGCCAGCAGCGGCACGGGACTCACGAACACTGAAGCTTTCTTT. Amino acids: CASSGTGLTNTEAFF.

The chain is built from TRBV11-2 and TRBJ2-1, with 10 bases lining up with TRBD2. Germline loops: CDR1 SGHAT, CDR2 FQNNGV. V lost 2 bases, J lost 7 bases, and 8 bases stayed unmatched. The CDR3 is 16 amino acids. The CDR3 DNA follows: TGTGCCAGCAGCTTATCAGAAGCGGGGGGGCAAAATGAGCAGTTCTTC. Amino acid sequence: CASSLSEAGGQNEQFF.

The CDR3 DNA sequence: TGCAGCGTTTACAGGGGGCGAGGCACTGAAGCTTTCTTT. Translated, it gives CSVYRGRGTEAFF. The chain recombines TRBV29-1 with TRBJ1-1; 9 positions agree with TRBD1. The CDR3 sequence is 13 residues long. CDR1 is SQVTM, CDR2 ANQGSEA, per germline. J gave up 4 bases and V 5 bases, and 5 bases lay outside the gene matches. The complete variable domain, with remaining parts taken from reference TRBV29-1 and TRBJ1-1, reads SAVISQKPSRDICQRGTSLTIQCQVDSQVTMMFWYRQQPGQSLTLIATANQGSEATYESGFVIDKFPISRPNLTFSTLTVSNMSPEDSSIYLCSVYRGRGTEAFFGQGTRLTVV.

The rearrangement uses TRBV4-1 and TRBJ1-1; maybe TRBD1 (6 bases). The CDR3 has 15 residues. Germline CDR1 MGHRA, CDR2 YSYEKL. Trimming shortened V by 0 bases and J by 5 bases, and 13 bases separated the two germline ends. In nucleotides, the CDR3 is TGCGCCAGCAGCCAAGAATCACAGGGAGGAACTGAAGCTTTCTTT. Protein product: CASSQESQGGTEAFF.

The chain couples TRBV27 to TRBJ2-1; D is ambiguous. V lost 4 bases and J 6 bases, leaving 10 bases between the germline ends. Germline CDR1 MNHEY, CDR2 SMNVEV (reference sequence). There are 13 residues in the CDR3. As DNA, the CDR3 is TGTGCCAGCAGTTCAAAGGGTCGCAATGAGCAGTTCTTC. Residues: CASSSKGRNEQFF.

V is TRBV9 and J is TRBJ2-3, with 9 bases matching TRBD2. Germline assignment: CDR1 SGDLS and CDR2 YYNGEE. This CDR3 comprises 15 residues. The V and J ends lost 4 bases and 6 bases, in that order; junction bases with no gene match: 9. CDR3 in DNA: TGTGCCAGCAGCCGGAGGGGTAGCGGGGGCGATACGCAGTATTTT. It yields the protein CASSRRGSGGDTQYF.

V gene TRBV6-1 combines with J gene TRBJ2-1, with 11 bases fitting TRBD2. Unmatched junction bases numbered 5, after V lost 9 bases and J lost 7 bases. In germline, CDR1 is MNHNS, CDR2 SASEGT. CDR3 length equals 13 residues. The CDR3 loop is CASIAGGLNEQFF. The CDR3 nucleotides are TGTGCCAGTATAGCGGGGGGGTTGAATGAGCAGTTCTTC.

The chain has TRBV5-1 and TRBJ2-3, with D unresolved. The CDR3 has 14 residues. The germline CDR1 and CDR2 sequences are SGHRS and YFSETQ. With 0 bases removed from V and 3 bases from J, the gap between germline ends came to 8 bases. This chain's CDR3 is CASSLEGLTDTQYF. Written as DNA, the CDR3 is TGCGCCAGCAGCTTGGAGGGTCTGACAGATACGCAGTATTTT.

The chain couples TRBV27 to TRBJ2-7; TRBD2 matches at 7 bases. V lost 4 bases and J lost 6; bases outside the gene matches: 12. CDR1 and CDR2 from the germline V gene are MNHEY and SMNVEV (reference sequence). The CDR3 runs 15 residues. The CDR3 bases are TGTGCCAGCAGTTCTCCCGGCGGGAGAAGGGGCGAGCAGTACTTC. Translating it yields CASSSPGGRRGEQYF.

The chain uses TRBV11-2 and TRBJ1-1, with no clear D. Germline values: CDR1 SGHAT, CDR2 FQNNGV. V lost 2 bases and J lost 2, with 12 bases in between. This CDR3 comprises 15 residues. CDR3 in DNA: TGTGCCAGCAGCTTATCCGCAGGAGTTAACACTGAAGCTTTCTTT. Translated, it gives CASSLSAGVNTEAFF.

The chain couples TRBV19 to TRBJ2-7; D possibly corresponds to TRBD1 (5 bases). Between the trimmed V and J ends, which lost 7 bases and 4 bases, there was a span of 8 bases. Germline V gene data show CDR1 as LNHDA and CDR2 as SQIVND (reference sequence). CDR3 length: 11 residues. For the CDR3, the DNA is TGTGCCAGTACTCAGGGATACGAGCAGTACTTC. Translation gives CASTQGYEQYF.

This chain links TRBV6-6 with TRBJ2-7; no definite D call. The CDR3 totals 15 residues. Trimming cost V 0 bases and J 1 base, with 10 bases left between them. CDR1 is MNHNY, CDR2 SVGAGI, per germline (reference sequence). The CDR3 sequence is CASSYSWPASYEQYF. CDR3 nucleotides: TGTGCCAGCAGTTACTCATGGCCAGCGTCCTACGAGCAGTACTTC.

V usage is TRBV11-2 and J usage is TRBJ1-2; the D gene is possibly TRBD1 (5 bases). Germline V gene lookup returns CDR1 SGHAT and CDR2 FQNNGV. The CDR3 is 14 residues long. V shed 0 bases and J shed 4 bases, with 9 bases lying between them. The CDR3 sequence is CASSLDTGGYGYTF. In DNA form, the CDR3 reads TGTGCCAGCAGCTTAGATACAGGTGGCTATGGCTACACCTTC.

This clone was recorded once. The chain uses TRBV7-9 and TRBJ2-1, with 11 positions matching TRBD1. V lost 5 bases and J lost 5; bases outside the gene matches: 5. The CDR3 covers 15 residues. CDR1 is SEHNR and CDR2 is FQNEAQ in the germline V gene (reference sequence). Written as DNA, the CDR3 is TGTGCCAGCAGCACAGGACAGGGGGCGGACAATGAGCAGTTCTTC. Its protein is CASSTGQGADNEQFF. Drawing the rest from reference TRBV7-9 and TRBJ2-1, the complete variable domain is DTGVSQNPRHKITKRGQNVTFRCDPISEHNRLYWYRQTLGQGPEFLTYFQNEAQLEKSRLLSDRFSAERPKGSFSTLEIQRTEQGDSAMYLCASSTGQGADNEQFFGPGTRLTVL.

The J gene is TRBJ1-2, the V gene TRBV9; 12 nucleotides match TRBD1. Germline-derived CDR1 and CDR2 are SGDLS and YYNGEE. J was trimmed by 8 bases and V by 2 bases; bases with no gene match: 16. The CDR3 contains 18 residues. The CDR3 bases are TGTGCCAGCAGCGTCGACCCCTATCCGGGACAGGGGGCACCAGGCTACACCTTC. Encoded protein: CASSVDPYPGQGAPGYTF.

This sequence joins TRBV9 and TRBJ2-1; TRBD2 might be the D (6 bases). CDR1 and CDR2 from the germline V gene are SGDLS and YYNGEE. Trimming removed 4 bases from V and 8 bases from J, with 19 bases in between. The CDR3 spans 15 residues. The CDR3 region is CASSFGTPSIDEQFF. As DNA, the CDR3 is TGTGCCAGCAGCTTTGGGACTCCTTCCATAGATGAGCAGTTCTTC. The full variable domain, with the rest looked up from reference TRBV9 and TRBJ2-1, is DSGVTQTPKHLITATGQRVTLRCSPRSGDLSVYWYQQSLDQGLQFLIQYYNGEERAKGNILERFSAQQFPDLHSELNLSSLELGDSALYFCASSFGTPSIDEQFFGPGTRLTVL.

The rearrangement joins TRBV28 to TRBJ1-5; D not certain. Per germline, CDR1 MDHEN and CDR2 SYDVKM. CDR3 length: 17 residues. Trimming took off 2 bases at V and 0 bases at J, with 14 bases between the two ends. The CDR3 reads CASSLIRSSYSNQPQHF. The CDR3 DNA follows: TGTGCCAGCAGTTTAATTCGGTCCTCCTATAGCAATCAGCCCCAGCATTTT.

The chain joins TRBV5-5 to TRBJ1-6, with D hard to call. Germline V lookup: CDR1 SGHKS, CDR2 YYEKEE (reference sequence). V was trimmed by 4 bases and J by 13 bases, leaving 18 bases between them. This CDR3 has 14 amino acids. CDR3 bases: TGTGCCAGCAGCCAGGAGCTTATGACCCAGCCCCTCCACTTT. Translated, it gives CASSQELMTQPLHF.

V and J are TRBV28 and TRBJ1-4; TRBD1 is a possible D gene (5 bases). The CDR3 extends over 15 amino acids. Trimming took off 2 bases at V and 10 bases at J, with 17 bases between the two ends. The germline V gene has CDR1 MDHEN and CDR2 SYDVKM. This CDR3 reads CASSLNRGGGGKLFF. CDR3 DNA sequence: TGTGCCAGCAGTTTAAATCGGGGGGGAGGAGGAAAACTGTTTTTT.

The CDR3 DNA is TGTGCCAGCAGCTTAGACGTCGGGAGGTCACCTGAGCAGTACTTC. Amino acids: CASSLDVGRSPEQYF. The V gene is TRBV11-1, the J gene TRBJ2-7; 7 nucleotides agree with TRBD2. V shed 1 base, J shed 7 bases, and the junction held 10 bases outside the gene matches. CDR3 length: 15 amino acids. Germline loops: CDR1 SGHAT, CDR2 FQDESV (reference sequence). Based on the CDR3 plus reference TRBV11-1 and TRBJ2-7, the full variable domain is EAEVAQSPRYKITEKSQAVAFWCDPISGHATLYWYRQILGQGPELLVQFQDESVVDDSQLPKDRFSAERLKGVDSTLKIQPAELGDSAMYLCASSLDVGRSPEQYFGPGTRLTVT.

The rearrangement joins TRBV19 to TRBJ2-1; unclear D gene. V was pared by 3 bases and J by 2 bases, with 5 bases between. This CDR3 comprises 13 residues. Germline-derived CDR1 and CDR2 are LNHDA and SQIVND (reference sequence). CDR3 residues: CASSMATYNEQFF. In DNA, the CDR3 is TGTGCCAGTAGTATGGCTACCTACAATGAGCAGTTCTTC.

This clone was detected only a few times. V and J are TRBV6-1 and TRBJ2-3, with 10 positions matching TRBD2. The germline gives CDR1 MNHNS, CDR2 SASEGT. CDR3 length: 15 residues. The V gene end was trimmed by 5 bases and the J gene end by 3 bases; junction bases not matched to a gene: 5. The CDR3 DNA is TGTGCCAGCAGTAGCCTAGCGGGGGTTACAGATACGCAGTATTTT. Its translation: CASSSLAGVTDTQYF.

The rearrangement uses TRBV6-5 and TRBJ2-7; no clear D gene. This CDR3 spans 13 amino acids. The germline V gene encodes CDR1 MNHEY and CDR2 SVGAGI. Between the trimmed V and J ends, which lost 3 bases and 2 bases, there was a span of 8 bases. The CDR3 protein is CASSYRQAYEQYF. CDR3 coding DNA: TGTGCCAGCAGTTATAGGCAGGCCTACGAGCAGTACTTC.